These 18 T cell receptor beta chains were sequenced from one sample in a study of metastatic and nonmetastatic thyroid tumors. Patients were all untreated before their thyroid surgery. TCRdb re-clonotyped the PCR reads through MiXCR. The table lists 8,000 to 10,000 clones, around 20% of them singletons, with around 17% in the top ten. The sample comprised adjacent normal tissue. The source of these receptors is a female donor with papillary thyroid cancer or a benign thyroid nodule (not recorded which). Some clones in this sample may be carry-over from other donors' samples.

This clone was found once. One junction end disagrees with the germline gene, perhaps due to a read error. Other DNA sequences in the same sample also yield this CDR3. This chain joins TRBV9 and TRBJ1-2; D gene ambiguous. The CDR3 length is 15 residues. Germline loops: CDR1 SGDLS, CDR2 YYNGEE. In DNA form, the CDR3 reads TGTGCCAGCAGCGTAGCTGCCTCTACAGACTATGGCTACACTTTC. It codes for CASSVAASTDYGYTF.

This chain connects TRBV5-1 to TRBJ2-7, with D possibly TRBD1 on 5 matching bases. V lost 7 bases and J 0 bases, leaving 14 bases between the germline ends. The CDR3 has 14 amino acids. Germline lookup yields CDR1 SGHRS and CDR2 YFSETQ. The CDR3 coding sequence is TGCGCCAGCCCCTGGGGCAGGCGCTCCTACGAGCAGTACGTC. This translates into CASPWGRRSYEQYV.

This clone was recorded many times. The DNA of the CDR3 is TGTGCCAGCAGCTTACTAGAAGATACGCAGTATTTT. This sequence encodes CASSLLEDTQYF. The chain recombines TRBV6-5 with TRBJ2-3, with D possibly TRBD2 on 5 matching bases. Germline V gives CDR1 MNHEY, CDR2 SVGAGI. The V end was cut by 6 bases, the J end by 5 bases, with 9 bases between. The CDR3 has 12 residues.

The V and J genes are TRBV27 and TRBJ1-1; a weak D match, TRBD1 (5 bases). The CDR3 consists of 13 residues. Germline values: CDR1 MNHEY, CDR2 SMNVEV (reference sequence). Trimming took 3 bases from V and 4 from J, leaving 9 bases between them. The CDR3 DNA sequence: TGTGCCAGCAGTTTTCCGGGGGGCACTGAAGCTTTCTTT. Translating gives CASSFPGGTEAFF.

Ten or more counts support this clone. This chain joins TRBV5-6 and TRBJ2-1, with D maybe TRBD1 (5 bases). Between the trimmed V and J ends, which lost 0 bases and 5 bases, there was a span of 15 bases. CDR3 length equals 16 residues. Germline CDR1 is SGHDT and CDR2 is YYEEEE. The CDR3 nucleotides are TGTGCCAGCAGCTTGGAGGGGCTGGGGTCTCACAATGAGCAGTTCTTC. This translates into CASSLEGLGSHNEQFF.

This clone was recorded a few times. The V and J genes are TRBV7-8 and TRBJ2-1; no clear D gene. The germline V and J ends were trimmed by 1 base and 4 bases, with 2 bases remaining between them. In germline, CDR1 is SGHVS, CDR2 FQNEAQ. The CDR3 has 12 residues. The CDR3 loop is CASSLGYNEQFF. The DNA of the CDR3 is TGTGCCAGCAGCTTAGGATACAATGAGCAGTTCTTC.

This clone was found a few times. Written as DNA, the CDR3 is TGTGCCAGTAGTATCTCGAGGGTGGGGCCAGGGGGTCGATATAGCAATCAGCCCCAGCATTTT. Translated, it gives CASSISRVGPGGRYSNQPQHF. The chain recombines TRBV19 with TRBJ1-5, with 7 bases identical to TRBD1. This CDR3 region has 21 residues. The V gene end was trimmed by 3 bases and the J gene end by 0 bases; junction bases not matched to a gene: 20. The germline CDR1 and CDR2 sequences are LNHDA and SQIVND (reference sequence).

Points on this clone: Mismatch with germline at one junction end may stem from a read error. The J gene is TRBJ1-2, the V gene TRBV16; D gene unclear. CDR3 size: 12 residues. Germline V gives CDR1 KGHSY, CDR2 FQNENV. CDR3 nucleotides: TGTGCCAGCATCCAAGCAGTCTATGGCTACACCTTC. Translation: CASIQAVYGYTF.

This clone was picked up a small number of times. The gene calls are TRBV6-2 or TRBV6-3 and TRBJ1-5; weak D call: TRBD1 (5 bases). V lost 2 bases and J lost 1, with 9 bases in between. The CDR3 is 15 residues long. In germline, CDR1 is MNHEY, CDR2 SVGEGT. CDR3 nucleotide sequence: TGTGCCAGCAGTTACCGTGGGGACAGCAATCAGCCCCAGCATTTT. Amino acids: CASSYRGDSNQPQHF.

Many counts were recorded for this clone. This chain connects TRBV29-1 to TRBJ1-1, with D hard to call. CDR3 size: 11 residues. CDR1 and CDR2 from the germline V gene are SQVTM and ANQGSEA. The ends were cut back, 4 bases at V and 8 bases at J, with 11 bases in the middle. CDR3 in amino acids: CSVGRQTEAFF. The DNA of the CDR3 is TGCAGCGTTGGTCGCCAAACGGAAGCTTTCTTT. The full variable domain, in which reference TRBV29-1 and TRBJ1-1 provide the parts outside the CDR3, is SAVISQKPSRDICQRGTSLTIQCQVDSQVTMMFWYRQQPGQSLTLIATANQGSEATYESGFVIDKFPISRPNLTFSTLTVSNMSPEDSSIYLCSVGRQTEAFFGQGTRLTVV.

As concerns this clone: Germline is not matched at one junction end, which may reflect a read error. The chain couples TRBV7-9 to TRBJ1-6; weak D call: TRBD1 (6 bases). CDR3 length equals 15 residues. Germline CDR1 SEHNR, CDR2 FQNEAQ (reference sequence). The CDR3 protein is CASSLRGLGNSTLNF. The CDR3 DNA sequence: TGTGCCAGCAGCTTGCGGGGGCTCGGCAATTCAACCCTCAACTTT.

In its sample, this clone is medium-sized. The chain carries TRBV7-2 and TRBJ1-1; the D is unclear. Germline-derived CDR1 and CDR2 are SGHTA and FQGNSA. V lost 7 bases, J lost 1 base, and 19 bases lay in between. This CDR3 region has 16 residues. The CDR3, as DNA: TGTGCCAGCATACCGGACCTGGGGAGAACGAACACTGAAGCTTTCTTT. Protein: CASIPDLGRTNTEAFF.

The chain uses TRBV7-9 and TRBJ1-1; the D is unclear. V was shortened by 1 base and J by 0 bases, with 6 bases between the two germline ends. Germline loops: CDR1 SEHNR, CDR2 FQNEAQ (reference sequence). The CDR3 has 14 amino acids. This chain's CDR3 is CASSLVEVNTEAFF. DNA of the CDR3: TGTGCCAGCAGCTTAGTTGAGGTGAACACTGAAGCTTTCTTT.

This sequence joins TRBV2 and TRBJ1-5; 7 nucleotides match TRBD1. The junction had 17 bases not matched to a gene; V was cut back by 7 bases and J by 8 bases. Germline CDR1 SNHLY, CDR2 FYNNEI. This CDR3 has 16 amino acids. The CDR3 DNA follows: TGTGCCAGCACCCCGTTTGTCAGGGGGAGAGGTGAGCCCCAGCATTTT. Translation gives CASTPFVRGRGEPQHF. The full variable domain, its missing parts supplied by reference TRBV2 and TRBJ1-5, is EPEVTQTPSHQVTQMGQEVILRCVPISNHLYFYWYRQILGQKVEFLVSFYNNEISEKSEIFDDQFSVERPDGSNFTLKIRSTKLEDSAMYFCASTPFVRGRGEPQHFGDGTRLSIL.

The chain has TRBV5-1 and TRBJ2-5, with a weak D call TRBD2 (5 bases). Trimming took 6 bases from V and 1 from J, leaving 10 bases between them. The CDR3 is 13 residues long. Germline V gives CDR1 SGHRS, CDR2 YFSETQ. CDR3 in amino acids: CASKPSPQETQYF. DNA for the CDR3: TGCGCCAGCAAGCCTAGCCCCCAAGAGACCCAGTACTTC.

This clone was seen repeatedly, ten times or more. The chain combines TRBV7-9 with TRBJ2-1; 8 bases map to TRBD2. The CDR3 sequence is 14 residues long. V gave up 3 bases and J gave up 8 bases; unmatched junction bases: 6. The germline V gene encodes CDR1 SEHNR and CDR2 FQNEAQ (reference sequence). Written as DNA, the CDR3 is TGTGCCAGCAGCTTGCACGGGGGGGCGCATGAGCAGTTCTTC. Translation gives CASSLHGGAHEQFF.

As regards this clone: One end of the junction fails to match germline, which may point to a read error. The rearrangement links TRBV20-1 to TRBJ1-6; D remains unclear. Germline V lookup: CDR1 DFQATT, CDR2 SNEGSKA (reference sequence). This CDR3 contains 11 residues. Here the CDR3 reads CSARGYSPLYF. The DNA for the CDR3 is TGCAGTGCTAGGGGGTATTCACCCCTCTACTTT.

As regards this clone: The junction shows a germline mismatch at one end, possibly a read error. The J gene is TRBJ1-3, the V gene TRBV6-2 or TRBV6-3, with D maybe TRBD1 (6 bases). The CDR3 is 18 residues long. The V gene's germline CDR1 is MNHEY and CDR2 SVGEGT. CDR3 nucleotides: TGTACCAGCAGTTACCGGACTAGCGGGAGAGGGGGAGGAAACACCATATATTTT. This codes for CTSSYRTSGRGGGNTIYF.